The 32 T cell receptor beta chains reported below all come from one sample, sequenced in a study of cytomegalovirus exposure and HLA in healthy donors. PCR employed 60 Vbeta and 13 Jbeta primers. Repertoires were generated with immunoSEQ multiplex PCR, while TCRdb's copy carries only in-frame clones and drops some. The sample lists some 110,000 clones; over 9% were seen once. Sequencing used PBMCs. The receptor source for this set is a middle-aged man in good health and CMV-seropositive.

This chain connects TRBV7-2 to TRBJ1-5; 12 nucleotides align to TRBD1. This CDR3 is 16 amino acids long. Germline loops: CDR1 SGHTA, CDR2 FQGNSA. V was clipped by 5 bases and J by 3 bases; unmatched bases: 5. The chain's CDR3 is CASSPGTGGYNQPQHF. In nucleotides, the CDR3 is TGTGCCAGCAGCCCCGGGACAGGGGGCTACAATCAGCCCCAGCATTTT.

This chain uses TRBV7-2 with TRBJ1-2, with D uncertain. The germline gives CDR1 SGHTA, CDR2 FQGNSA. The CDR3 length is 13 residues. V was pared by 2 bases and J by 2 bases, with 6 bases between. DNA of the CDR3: TGTGCCAGCAGCTTAACACAAAACTATGGCTACACCTTC. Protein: CASSLTQNYGYTF.

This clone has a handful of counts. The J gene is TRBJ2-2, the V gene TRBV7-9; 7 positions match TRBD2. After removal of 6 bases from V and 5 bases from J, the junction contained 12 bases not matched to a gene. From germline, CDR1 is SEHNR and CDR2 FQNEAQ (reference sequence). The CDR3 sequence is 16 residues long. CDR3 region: CASRPKGGAGTGELFF. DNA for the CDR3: TGTGCCAGCAGGCCAAAGGGAGGAGCGGGGACCGGGGAGCTGTTTTTT.

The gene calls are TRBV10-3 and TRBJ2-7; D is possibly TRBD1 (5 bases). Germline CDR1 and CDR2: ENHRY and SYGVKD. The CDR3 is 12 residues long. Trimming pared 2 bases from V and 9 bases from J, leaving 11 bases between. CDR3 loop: CAISETQGGQYF. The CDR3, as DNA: TGTGCCATCAGTGAGACTCAGGGCGGGCAGTACTTC.

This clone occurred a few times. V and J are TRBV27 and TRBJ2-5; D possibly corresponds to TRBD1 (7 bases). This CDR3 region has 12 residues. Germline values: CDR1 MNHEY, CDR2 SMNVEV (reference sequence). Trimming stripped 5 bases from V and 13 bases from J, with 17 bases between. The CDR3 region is CASSPGGGGRYF. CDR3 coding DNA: TGTGCCAGCAGTCCAGGAGGGGGCGGAAGGTACTTC.

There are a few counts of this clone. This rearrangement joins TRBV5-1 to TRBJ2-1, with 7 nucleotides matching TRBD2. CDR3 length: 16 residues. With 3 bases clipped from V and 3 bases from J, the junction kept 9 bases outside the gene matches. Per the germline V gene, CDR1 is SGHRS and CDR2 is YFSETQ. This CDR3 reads CASSSAAGLIYNEQFF. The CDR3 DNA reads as TGCGCCAGCAGCTCGGCCGCGGGACTAATCTACAATGAGCAGTTCTTC.

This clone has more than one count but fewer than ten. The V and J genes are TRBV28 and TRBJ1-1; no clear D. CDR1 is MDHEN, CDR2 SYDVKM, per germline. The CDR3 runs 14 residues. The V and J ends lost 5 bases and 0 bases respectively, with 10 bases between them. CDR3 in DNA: TGTGCCAGCAGTGCCACTAGTATGAACACTGAAGCTTTCTTT. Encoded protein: CASSATSMNTEAFF.

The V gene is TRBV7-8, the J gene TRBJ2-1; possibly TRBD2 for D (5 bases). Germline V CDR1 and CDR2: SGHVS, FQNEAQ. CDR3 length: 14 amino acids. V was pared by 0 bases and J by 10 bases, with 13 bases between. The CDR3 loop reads CASSLARAGKEQFF. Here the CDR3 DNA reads TGTGCCAGCAGCTTAGCGCGGGCAGGCAAGGAGCAGTTCTTC. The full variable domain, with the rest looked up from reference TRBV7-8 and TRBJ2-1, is GAGVSQSPRYKVAKRGQDVALRCDPISGHVSLFWYQQALGQGPEFLTYFQNEAQLDKSGLPSDRFFAERPEGSVSTLKIQRTQQEDSAVYLCASSLARAGKEQFFGPGTRLTVL.

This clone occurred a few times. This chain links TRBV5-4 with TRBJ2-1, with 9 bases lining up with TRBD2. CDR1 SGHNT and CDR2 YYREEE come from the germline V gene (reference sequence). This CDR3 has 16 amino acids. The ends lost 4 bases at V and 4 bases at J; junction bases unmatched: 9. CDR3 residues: CASSPAGTSSYNEQFF. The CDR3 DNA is TGTGCCAGCAGCCCGGCCGGGACTAGCAGTTACAATGAGCAGTTCTTC.

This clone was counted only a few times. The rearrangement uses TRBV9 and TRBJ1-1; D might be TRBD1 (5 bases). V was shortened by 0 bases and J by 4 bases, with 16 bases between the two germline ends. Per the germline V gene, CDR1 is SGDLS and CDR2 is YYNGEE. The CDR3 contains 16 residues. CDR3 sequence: CASSVGGGEVGTEAFF. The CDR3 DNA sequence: TGTGCCAGCAGCGTAGGGGGAGGGGAGGTGGGCACTGAAGCTTTCTTT.

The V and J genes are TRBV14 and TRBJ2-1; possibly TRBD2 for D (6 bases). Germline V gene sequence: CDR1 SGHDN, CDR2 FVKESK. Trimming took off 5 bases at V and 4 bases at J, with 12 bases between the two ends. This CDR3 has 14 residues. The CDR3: CASSASSVYNEQFF. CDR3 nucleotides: TGTGCCAGCAGCGCCTCTAGCGTGTACAATGAGCAGTTCTTC. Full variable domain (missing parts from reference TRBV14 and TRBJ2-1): EAGVTQFPSHSVIEKGQTVTLRCDPISGHDNLYWYRRVMGKEIKFLLHFVKESKQDESGMPNNRFLAERTGGTYSTLKVQPAELEDSGVYFCASSASSVYNEQFFGPGTRLTVL.

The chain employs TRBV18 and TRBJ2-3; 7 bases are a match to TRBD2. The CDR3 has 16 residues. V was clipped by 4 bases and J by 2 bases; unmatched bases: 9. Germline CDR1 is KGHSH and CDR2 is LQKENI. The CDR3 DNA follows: TGTGCCAGCTCACTATCTAGCGGACTCGACACAGATACGCAGTATTTT. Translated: CASSLSSGLDTDTQYF.

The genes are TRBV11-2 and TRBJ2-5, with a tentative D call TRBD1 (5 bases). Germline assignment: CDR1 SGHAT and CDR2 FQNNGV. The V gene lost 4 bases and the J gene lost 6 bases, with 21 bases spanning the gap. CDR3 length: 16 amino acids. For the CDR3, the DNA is TGTGCCAGCAGCTCTCACTGGACATCTCAAGGACAGACCCAGTACTTC. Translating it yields CASSSHWTSQGQTQYF.

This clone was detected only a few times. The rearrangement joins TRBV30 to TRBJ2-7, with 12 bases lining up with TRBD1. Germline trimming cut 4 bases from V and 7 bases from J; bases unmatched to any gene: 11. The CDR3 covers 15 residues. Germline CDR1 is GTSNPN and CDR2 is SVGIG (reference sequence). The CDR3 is CAWTPTGTGGLEQYF. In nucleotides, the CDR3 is TGTGCCTGGACCCCAACCGGGACAGGGGGCTTGGAGCAGTACTTC.

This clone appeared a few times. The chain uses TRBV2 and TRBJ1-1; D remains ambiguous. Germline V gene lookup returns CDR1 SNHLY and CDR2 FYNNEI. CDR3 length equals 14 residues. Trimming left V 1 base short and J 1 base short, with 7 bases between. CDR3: CASSEVAGNTEAFF. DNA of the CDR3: TGTGCCAGCAGTGAAGTGGCAGGGAACACTGAAGCTTTCTTT.

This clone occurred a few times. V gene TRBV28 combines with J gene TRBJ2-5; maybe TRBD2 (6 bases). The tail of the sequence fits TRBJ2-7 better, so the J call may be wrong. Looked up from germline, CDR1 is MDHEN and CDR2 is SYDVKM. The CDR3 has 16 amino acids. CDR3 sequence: CASSLHLATLSYEQYF. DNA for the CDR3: TGTGCCAGCAGTTTGCATCTAGCGACCCTTTCCTACGAGCAGTACTTC.

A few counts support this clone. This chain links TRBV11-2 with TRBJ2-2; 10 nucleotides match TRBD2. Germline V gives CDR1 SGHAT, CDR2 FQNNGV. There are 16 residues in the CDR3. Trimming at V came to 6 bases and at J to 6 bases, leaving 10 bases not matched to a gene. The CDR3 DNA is TGTGCCAGCAGTCAAGTGGGGCTAGCGGGAGCCGGGGAGCTGTTTTTT. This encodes CASSQVGLAGAGELFF.

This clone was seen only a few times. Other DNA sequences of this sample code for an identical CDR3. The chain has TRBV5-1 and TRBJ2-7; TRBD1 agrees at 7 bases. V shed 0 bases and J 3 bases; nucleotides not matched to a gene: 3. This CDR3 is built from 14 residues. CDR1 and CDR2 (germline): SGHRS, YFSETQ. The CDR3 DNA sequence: TGCGCCAGCAGCTTGGGCCAGGGGGACTACGAGCAGTACTTC. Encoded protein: CASSLGQGDYEQYF. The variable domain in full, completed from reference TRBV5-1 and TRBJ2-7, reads KAGVTQTPRYLIKTRGQQVTLSCSPISGHRSVSWYQQTPGQGLQFLFEYFSETQRNKGNFPGRFSGRQFSNSRSEMNVSTLELGDSALYLCASSLGQGDYEQYFGPGTRLTVT.

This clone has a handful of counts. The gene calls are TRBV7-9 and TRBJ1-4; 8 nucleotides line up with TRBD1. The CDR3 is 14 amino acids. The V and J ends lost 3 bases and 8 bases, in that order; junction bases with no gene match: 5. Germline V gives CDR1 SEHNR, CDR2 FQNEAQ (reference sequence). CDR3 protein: CASSFETGAEKLFF. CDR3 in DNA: TGTGCCAGCAGCTTTGAGACAGGGGCCGAAAAACTGTTTTTT.

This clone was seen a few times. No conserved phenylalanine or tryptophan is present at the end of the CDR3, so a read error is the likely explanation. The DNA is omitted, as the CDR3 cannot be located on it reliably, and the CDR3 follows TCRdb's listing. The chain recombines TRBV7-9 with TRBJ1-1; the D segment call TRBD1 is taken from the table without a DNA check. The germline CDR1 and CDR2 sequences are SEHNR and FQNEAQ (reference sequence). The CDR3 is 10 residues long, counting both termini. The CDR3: CASSLETGDP.

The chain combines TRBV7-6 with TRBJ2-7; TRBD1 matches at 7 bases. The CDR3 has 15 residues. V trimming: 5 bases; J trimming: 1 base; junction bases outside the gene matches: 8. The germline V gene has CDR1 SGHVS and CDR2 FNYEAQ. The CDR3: CASSLSWDSSYEQYF. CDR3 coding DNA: TGTGCCAGCAGCCTGAGCTGGGACAGTTCCTACGAGCAGTACTTC.

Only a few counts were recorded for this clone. The CDR3 sequence is CASSLGRLLAEVQETQYF. The CDR3 bases are TGTGCCAGCAGCTTGGGAAGACTTCTAGCGGAGGTACAAGAGACCCAGTACTTC. The rearrangement uses TRBV13 and TRBJ2-5; 7 bases match TRBD2. Germline V gene lookup returns CDR1 PRHDT and CDR2 FYEKMQ (reference sequence). The CDR3 is 18 amino acids. V lost 3 bases to trimming and J lost 2 bases; unmatched junction nucleotides: 15. The full variable domain, in which reference TRBV13 and TRBJ2-5 provide the parts outside the CDR3, is AAGVIQSPRHLIKEKRETATLKCYPIPRHDTVYWYQQGPGQDPQFLISFYEKMQSDKGSIPDRFSAQQFSDYHSELNMSSLELGDSALYFCASSLGRLLAEVQETQYFGPGTRLLVL.

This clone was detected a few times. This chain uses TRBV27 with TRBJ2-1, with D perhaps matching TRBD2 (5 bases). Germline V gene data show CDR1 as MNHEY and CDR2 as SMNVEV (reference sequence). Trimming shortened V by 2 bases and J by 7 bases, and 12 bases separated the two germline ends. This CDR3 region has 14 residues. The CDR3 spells CASSLRERWNEQFF. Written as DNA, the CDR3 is TGTGCCAGCAGTTTACGGGAAAGGTGGAATGAGCAGTTCTTC.

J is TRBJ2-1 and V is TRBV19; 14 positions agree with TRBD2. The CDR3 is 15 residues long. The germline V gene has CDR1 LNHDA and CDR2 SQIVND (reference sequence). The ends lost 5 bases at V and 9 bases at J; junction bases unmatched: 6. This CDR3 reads CASSLGLAGVGEQFF. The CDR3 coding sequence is TGTGCCAGTAGTCTGGGACTAGCGGGAGTCGGTGAGCAGTTCTTC. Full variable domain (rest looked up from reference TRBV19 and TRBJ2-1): DGGITQSPKYLFRKEGQNVTLSCEQNLNHDAMYWYRQDPGQGLRLIYYSQIVNDFQKGDIAEGYSVSREKKESFPLTVTSAQKNPTAFYLCASSLGLAGVGEQFFGPGTRLTVL.

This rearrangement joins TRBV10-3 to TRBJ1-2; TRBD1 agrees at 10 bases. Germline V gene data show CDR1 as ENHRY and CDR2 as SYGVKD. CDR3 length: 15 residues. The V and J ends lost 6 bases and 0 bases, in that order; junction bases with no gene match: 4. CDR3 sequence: CAIRPGTGANYGYTF. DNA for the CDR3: TGTGCCATCAGACCCGGGACAGGGGCTAACTATGGCTACACCTTC.

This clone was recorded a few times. The CDR3: CASTEQDSQVKQYF. For the CDR3, the DNA is TGTGCCAGCACAGAGCAGGACAGTCAAGTCAAACAGTATTTT. The chain is built from TRBV2 and TRBJ2-3; possibly TRBD1 for D (6 bases). Germline V CDR1 and CDR2: SNHLY, FYNNEI. CDR3 length: 14 amino acids. The germline V and J ends were trimmed by 7 bases and 12 bases, with 23 bases remaining between them.

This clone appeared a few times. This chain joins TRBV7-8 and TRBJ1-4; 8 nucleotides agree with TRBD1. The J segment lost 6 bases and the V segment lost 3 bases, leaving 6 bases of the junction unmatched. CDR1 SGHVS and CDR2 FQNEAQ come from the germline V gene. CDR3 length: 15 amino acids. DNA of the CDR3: TGTGCCAGCAGCTTTCAGGGGGCCGGGGATGAAAAACTGTTTTTT. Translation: CASSFQGAGDEKLFF.

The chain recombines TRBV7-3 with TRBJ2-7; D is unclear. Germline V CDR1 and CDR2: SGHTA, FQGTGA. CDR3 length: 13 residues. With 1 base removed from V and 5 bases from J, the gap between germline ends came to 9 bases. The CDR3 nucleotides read TGTGCCAGCAGCTTAATGGTCTATAACGAGCAGTACTTC. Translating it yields CASSLMVYNEQYF.

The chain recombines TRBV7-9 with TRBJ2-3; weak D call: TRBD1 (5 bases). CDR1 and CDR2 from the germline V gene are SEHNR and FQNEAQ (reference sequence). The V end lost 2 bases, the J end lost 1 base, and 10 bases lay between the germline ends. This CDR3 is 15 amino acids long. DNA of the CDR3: TGTGCCAGCAGCTTAAACAGGATGGGCACAGATACGCAGTATTTT. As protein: CASSLNRMGTDTQYF.

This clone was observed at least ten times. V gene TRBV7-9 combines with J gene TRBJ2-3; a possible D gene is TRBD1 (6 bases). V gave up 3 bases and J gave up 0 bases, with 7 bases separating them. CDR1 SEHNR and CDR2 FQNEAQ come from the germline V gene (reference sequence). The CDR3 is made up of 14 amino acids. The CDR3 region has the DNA TGTGCCAGCAGCTTTGGACAGAGCACAGATACGCAGTATTTT. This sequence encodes CASSFGQSTDTQYF.

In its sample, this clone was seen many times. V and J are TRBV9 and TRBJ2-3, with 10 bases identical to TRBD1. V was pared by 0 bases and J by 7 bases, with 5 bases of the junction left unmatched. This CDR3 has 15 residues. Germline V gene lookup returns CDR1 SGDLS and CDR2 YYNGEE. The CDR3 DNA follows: TGTGCCAGCAGCGTAGGCGGGACAGGGGTGTATACGCAGTATTTT. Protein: CASSVGGTGVYTQYF.

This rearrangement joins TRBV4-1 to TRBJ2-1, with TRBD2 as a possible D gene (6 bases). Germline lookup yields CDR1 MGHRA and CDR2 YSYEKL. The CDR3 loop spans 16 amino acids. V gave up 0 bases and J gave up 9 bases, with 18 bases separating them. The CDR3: CASSQELAGPSGEQFF. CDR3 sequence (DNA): TGCGCCAGCAGCCAAGAACTGGCGGGACCTTCGGGTGAGCAGTTCTTC.